This T cell receptor (beta chain) is from a study of T-cell reconstitution after alpha-beta-depleted transplantation in children. This CDR3 has 13 amino acids. Germline values: CDR1 MGHRA, CDR2 YSYEKL. V gave up 5 bases and J gave up 4 bases, with 11 bases separating them. This clonotype was seen at least ten times. The TCRbeta library was prepared with unique molecular identifiers. From the PCR reads, TCRdb called clonotypes with MiXCR, one entry per CDR3 protein. The table shows approximately 7,000 distinct CDR3 sequences, with approximately 11% occurring only once. This TCR was recovered from a child under two years old who had a stem cell transplant for acute myeloid leukemia, so the T cells may come from the graft donor. The specimen comprised PBMCs, mostly from graft donor cells, sampled 180 days after TCRalphabeta/CD19-depleted stem cell transplant. This chain connects TRBV4-1 to TRBJ2-5; a weak D match, TRBD1 (5 bases). CDR3: CASSLQERETQYF. The CDR3 bases are TGCGCCAGCAGCTTACAGGAGCGAGAGACCCAGTACTTC.